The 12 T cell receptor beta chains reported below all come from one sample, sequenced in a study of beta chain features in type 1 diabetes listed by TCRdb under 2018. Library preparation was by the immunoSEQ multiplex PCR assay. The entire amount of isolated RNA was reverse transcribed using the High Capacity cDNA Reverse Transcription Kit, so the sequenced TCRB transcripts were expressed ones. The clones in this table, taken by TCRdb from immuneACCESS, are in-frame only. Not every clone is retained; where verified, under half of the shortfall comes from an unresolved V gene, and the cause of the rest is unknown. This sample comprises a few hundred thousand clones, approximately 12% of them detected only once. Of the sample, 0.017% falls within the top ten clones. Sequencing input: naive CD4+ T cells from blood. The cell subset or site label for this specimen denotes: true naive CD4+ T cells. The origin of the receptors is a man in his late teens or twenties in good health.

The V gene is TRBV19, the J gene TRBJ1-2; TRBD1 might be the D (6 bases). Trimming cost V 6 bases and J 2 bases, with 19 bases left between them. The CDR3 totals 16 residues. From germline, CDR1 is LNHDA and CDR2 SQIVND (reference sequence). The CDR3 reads CASSLITGRGNYGYTF. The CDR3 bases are TGTGCCAGTAGCCTCATCACGGGCAGGGGCAACTATGGCTACACCTTC. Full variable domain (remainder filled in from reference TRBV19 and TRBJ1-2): DGGITQSPKYLFRKEGQNVTLSCEQNLNHDAMYWYRQDPGQGLRLIYYSQIVNDFQKGDIAEGYSVSREKKESFPLTVTSAQKNPTAFYLCASSLITGRGNYGYTFGSGTRLTVV.

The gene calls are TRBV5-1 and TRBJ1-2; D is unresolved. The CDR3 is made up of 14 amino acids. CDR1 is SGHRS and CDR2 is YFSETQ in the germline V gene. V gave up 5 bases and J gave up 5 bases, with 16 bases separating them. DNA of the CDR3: TGCGCCAGCAGGGGTGGAGCCGTGGGTTATGGCTACACCTTC. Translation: CASRGGAVGYGYTF. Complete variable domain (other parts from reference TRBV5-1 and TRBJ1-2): KAGVTQTPRYLIKTRGQQVTLSCSPISGHRSVSWYQQTPGQGLQFLFEYFSETQRNKGNFPGRFSGRQFSNSRSEMNVSTLELGDSALYLCASRGGAVGYGYTFGSGTRLTVV.

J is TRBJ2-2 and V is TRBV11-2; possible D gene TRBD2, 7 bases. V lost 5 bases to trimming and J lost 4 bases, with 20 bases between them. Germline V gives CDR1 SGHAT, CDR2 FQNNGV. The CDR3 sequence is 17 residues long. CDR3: CASSPSGAGVGTGELFF. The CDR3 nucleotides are TGTGCCAGCAGCCCCTCGGGGGCGGGAGTGGGCACCGGGGAGCTGTTTTTT. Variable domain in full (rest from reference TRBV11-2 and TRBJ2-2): EAGVAQSPRYKIIEKRQSVAFWCNPISGHATLYWYQQILGQGPKLLIQFQNNGVVDDSQLPKDRFSAERLKGVDSTLKIQPAKLEDSAVYLCASSPSGAGVGTGELFFGEGSRLTVL.

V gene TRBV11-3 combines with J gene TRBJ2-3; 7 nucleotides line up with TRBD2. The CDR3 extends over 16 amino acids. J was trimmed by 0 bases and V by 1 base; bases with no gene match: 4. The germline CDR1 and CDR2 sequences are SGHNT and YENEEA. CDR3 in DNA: TGTGCCAGCAGCTTAGGAGTTAGCGGGAGCACAGATACGCAGTATTTT. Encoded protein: CASSLGVSGSTDTQYF.

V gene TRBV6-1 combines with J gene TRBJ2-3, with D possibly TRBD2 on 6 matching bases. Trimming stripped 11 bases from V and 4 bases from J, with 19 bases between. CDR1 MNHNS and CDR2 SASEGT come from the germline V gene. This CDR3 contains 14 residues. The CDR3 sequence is CAPRRDRGADTQYF. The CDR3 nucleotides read TGTGCCCCTCGCCGGGATCGCGGGGCAGATACGCAGTATTTT.

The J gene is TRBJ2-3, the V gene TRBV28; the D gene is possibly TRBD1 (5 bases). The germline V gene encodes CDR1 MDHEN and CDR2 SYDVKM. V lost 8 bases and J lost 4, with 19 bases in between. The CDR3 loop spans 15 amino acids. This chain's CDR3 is CASHWTSRVADTQYF. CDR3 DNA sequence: TGTGCCAGCCACTGGACATCCAGAGTTGCAGATACGCAGTATTTT.

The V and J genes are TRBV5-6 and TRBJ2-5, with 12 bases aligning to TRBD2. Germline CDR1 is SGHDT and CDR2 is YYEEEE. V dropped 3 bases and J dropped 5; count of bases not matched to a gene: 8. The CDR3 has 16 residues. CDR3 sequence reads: CASSWMTSGSPETQYF. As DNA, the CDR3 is TGTGCCAGCAGCTGGATGACTAGCGGGAGCCCGGAGACCCAGTACTTC.

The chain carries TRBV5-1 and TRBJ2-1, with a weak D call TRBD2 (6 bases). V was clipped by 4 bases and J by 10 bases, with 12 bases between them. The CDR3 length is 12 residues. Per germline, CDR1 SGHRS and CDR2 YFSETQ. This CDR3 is CASSRTRGEQFF. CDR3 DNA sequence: TGCGCCAGCAGCCGAACACGGGGGGAGCAGTTCTTC.

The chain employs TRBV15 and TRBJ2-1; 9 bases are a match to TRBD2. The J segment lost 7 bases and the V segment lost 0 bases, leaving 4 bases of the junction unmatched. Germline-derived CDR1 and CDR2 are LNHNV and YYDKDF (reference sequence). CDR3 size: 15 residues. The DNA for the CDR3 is TGTGCCACCAGCAGAGATGCGGGGGGGCTGAATGAGCAGTTCTTC. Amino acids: CATSRDAGGLNEQFF.

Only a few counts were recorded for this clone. The CDR3 reads CASSKRQGRTEAFF. Here the CDR3 DNA reads TGTGCCAGCAGCAAGAGACAGGGGCGCACTGAAGCTTTCTTT. J is TRBJ1-1 and V is TRBV2, with 8 bases aligning to TRBD1. Trimming cost V 6 bases and J 4 bases; bases outside gene matches: 7. This CDR3 region has 14 residues. Germline V gives CDR1 SNHLY, CDR2 FYNNEI.

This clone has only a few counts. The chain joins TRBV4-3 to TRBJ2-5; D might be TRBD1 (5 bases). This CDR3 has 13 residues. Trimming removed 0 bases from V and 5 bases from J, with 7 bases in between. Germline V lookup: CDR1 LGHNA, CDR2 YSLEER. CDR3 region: CASSQDRQETQYF. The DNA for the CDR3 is TGCGCCAGCAGCCAAGATAGACAGGAGACCCAGTACTTC.

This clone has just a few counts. CDR3: CASGGTSGSTDTQYF. The CDR3 DNA is TGTGCCAGCGGGGGGACTAGCGGGAGCACAGATACGCAGTATTTT. The genes are TRBV11-2 and TRBJ2-3; 12 bases are shared with TRBD2. Germline trimming cut 8 bases from V and 0 bases from J; bases unmatched to any gene: 3. The CDR3 is made up of 15 amino acids. Germline CDR1 reads SGHAT; CDR2 reads FQNNGV.